The 18 T cell receptor beta chains below come from one sample, sequenced in a study of read filtering for tumor transcriptome and immune sequencing. Molecular barcoded adaptors covering alpha/delta and beta/gamma chains were used on around 400 ng RNA. From the reads, TCRdb called clonotypes with MiXCR, one entry per CDR3 protein. The sample lists roughly 25,000 distinct CDR3 sequences, 20% to 25% seen once, with under 20% in the top ten. The sequenced sample was a population of CD138-negative cells sorted from bone marrow. The receptors derive from a donor aged 40 or older with multiple myeloma.

This clonotype came up many times. The chain has TRBV6-1 and TRBJ2-3, with 8 bases that match TRBD2. From germline, CDR1 is MNHNS and CDR2 SASEGT. With V trimmed by 10 bases and J by 2 bases, 8 bases remained unmatched. The CDR3 is made up of 14 amino acids. The CDR3: CATSSGRATDTQYF. As DNA, the CDR3 is TGTGCCACTTCGAGCGGGAGAGCCACAGATACGCAGTATTTT.

A note on this clonotype: A single base separates this from a much larger clone, so it may be a read error. CDR3 protein: CASSDRYEQYF. In DNA form, the CDR3 reads TGTGCCAGCAGCGACCGTTACGAGCAGTACTTC. This chain links TRBV2 with TRBJ2-7; D gene ambiguous. The V end was cut by 6 bases, the J end by 4 bases, with 7 bases between. The CDR3 is 11 residues long. From germline, CDR1 is SNHLY and CDR2 FYNNEI.

Many counts were recorded for this clonotype. The chain has TRBV11-2 and TRBJ2-5, with 7 bases fitting TRBD2. J was trimmed by 5 bases and V by 5 bases; bases with no gene match: 17. CDR3 size: 17 residues. From germline, CDR1 is SGHAT and CDR2 FQNNGV. In DNA, the CDR3 is TGTGCCAGCAGCGCCCGGACGGCGGGGGTCAACGGGGAGACCCAGTACTTC. Translating it yields CASSARTAGVNGETQYF.

In this sample, this clonotype turned up many times. V usage is TRBV7-2 and J usage is TRBJ1-2, with 7 bases matching TRBD1. The germline gives CDR1 SGHTA, CDR2 FQGNSA. The ends lost 5 bases at V and 6 bases at J; junction bases unmatched: 15. The CDR3 runs 16 residues. The CDR3 is CASSPRQGGGADGYTF. CDR3 coding DNA: TGTGCCAGCAGCCCACGACAAGGAGGGGGCGCGGATGGCTACACCTTC.

This clonotype was counted a few times. The chain employs TRBV7-8 and TRBJ2-1, with 8 bases fitting TRBD2. Germline assignment: CDR1 SGHVS and CDR2 FQNEAQ. The CDR3 runs 15 residues. The V gene end was trimmed by 1 base and the J gene end by 3 bases; junction bases not matched to a gene: 2. The CDR3 coding sequence is TGTGCCAGCAGCTTAGAACTAGCGGTCTACAATGAGCAGTTCTTC. Encoded protein: CASSLELAVYNEQFF.

The rearrangement uses TRBV6-6 and TRBJ2-1, with 13 positions matching TRBD2. This CDR3 is built from 18 residues. Looked up from germline, CDR1 is MNHNY and CDR2 is SVGAGI (reference sequence). The trim removed 3 bases at V and 7 bases at J, leaving 12 bases unmatched. This CDR3 is CASSYWTSGSLGQNEQFF. CDR3 DNA: TGTGCCAGCAGTTATTGGACTAGCGGGAGTTTGGGTCAGAATGAGCAGTTCTTC.

This clonotype was seen repeatedly, ten times or more. J is TRBJ2-2 and V is TRBV29-1; D unresolved. Trimming stripped 3 bases from V and 3 bases from J, with 8 bases between. CDR3 length: 13 amino acids. Germline lookup yields CDR1 SQVTM and CDR2 ANQGSEA. This CDR3 is CSVDGGYTGELFF. The CDR3 nucleotides read TGCAGCGTTGACGGCGGATACACCGGGGAGCTGTTTTTT.

This clonotype was found a few times. The V gene is TRBV10-2, the J gene TRBJ2-1; TRBD2 matches 10 bases. The CDR3 runs to 17 residues. V lost 5 bases, J lost 8 bases, and 15 bases stayed unmatched. Germline V lookup: CDR1 WSHSY, CDR2 SAAADI. The CDR3 nucleotides are TGCGCCAGCAGTTTCCGAGCATTTAGGACTAGCGGACATGAGCAGTTCTTC. This encodes CASSFRAFRTSGHEQFF.

By frequency in the sample, this clonotype is medium-sized (0.01 to 0.1%). The chain is built from TRBV9 and TRBJ2-1; D is undetermined. Germline-derived CDR1 and CDR2 are SGDLS and YYNGEE. Trimming removed 4 bases from V and 3 bases from J, with 17 bases in between. The length of the CDR3 is 16 residues. CDR3 sequence (DNA): TGTGCCAGCAGCTCCCCCTCCCAACACGGCTACAATGAGCAGTTCTTC. Translation: CASSSPSQHGYNEQFF.

This clonotype was recorded many times. The J gene is TRBJ1-1, the V gene TRBV29-1; 10 nucleotides align to TRBD1. Germline V CDR1 and CDR2: SQVTM, ANQGSEA. The V and J ends lost 7 bases and 7 bases, in that order; junction bases with no gene match: 9. The CDR3 has 13 amino acids. The CDR3 DNA follows: TGCAGCGCCCTAGTACGGACAGGGGGTGAAGCTTTCTTT. Residues: CSALVRTGGEAFF. The full variable domain, rest sourced from reference TRBV29-1 and TRBJ1-1, is SAVISQKPSRDICQRGTSLTIQCQVDSQVTMMFWYRQQPGQSLTLIATANQGSEATYESGFVIDKFPISRPNLTFSTLTVSNMSPEDSSIYLCSALVRTGGEAFFGQGTRLTVV.

This clonotype was detected many times. This chain links TRBV28 with TRBJ1-5, with D perhaps TRBD1 (5 bases). V dropped 8 bases and J dropped 0 bases, with 20 bases sitting between them. Germline CDR1 reads MDHEN; CDR2 reads SYDVKM. The CDR3 sequence is 17 residues long. The CDR3 DNA sequence: TGTGCCAGCGTACCCCACTTAGGGACGGCTAGCAATCAGCCCCAGCATTTT. The encoded protein is CASVPHLGTASNQPQHF.

This clonotype has a count of ten or more. The chain has TRBV5-1 and TRBJ2-4; 9 nucleotides agree with TRBD2. The CDR3 consists of 14 residues. Germline V gene lookup returns CDR1 SGHRS and CDR2 YFSETQ. With V trimmed by 3 bases and J by 7 bases, 5 bases remained unmatched. CDR3 sequence: CASSSREGLNIQYF. The CDR3 DNA is TGCGCCAGCAGCTCGCGGGAGGGCCTCAACATTCAGTACTTC.

This clonotype was seen at least ten times. The chain recombines TRBV28 with TRBJ1-1; 7 bases fit TRBD1. This CDR3 contains 13 residues. The germline V gene has CDR1 MDHEN and CDR2 SYDVKM. The V segment lost 5 bases and the J segment 10 bases; nucleotides outside the gene matches: 10. The CDR3 protein is CASSDRTGRGAFF. In nucleotides, the CDR3 is TGTGCCAGCAGTGATCGGACAGGTCGAGGAGCTTTCTTT.

This clonotype was counted ten times or more. The rearrangement uses TRBV19 and TRBJ2-1, with 8 bases matching TRBD2. With 5 bases clipped from V and 9 bases from J, the junction kept 12 bases outside the gene matches. Germline-derived CDR1 and CDR2 are LNHDA and SQIVND (reference sequence). This CDR3 region has 15 residues. DNA for the CDR3: TGTGCCAGTAGTCCCGGTTTGGCGGGAGGTGGTGAGCAGTTCTTC. Its protein is CASSPGLAGGGEQFF.

This clonotype was seen ten or more times. The V gene is TRBV7-8, the J gene TRBJ2-7; D is uncertain. Germline values: CDR1 SGHVS, CDR2 FQNEAQ. V was clipped by 2 bases and J by 2 bases, with 10 bases between them. This CDR3 has 14 residues. Written as DNA, the CDR3 is TGTGCCAGCAGCTTAATGGAATTAGCCTACGAGCAGTACTTC. Its translation is CASSLMELAYEQYF.

This sequence joins TRBV30 and TRBJ2-7; tentatively, D is TRBD1 (6 bases). The CDR3 is 12 amino acids. Germline values: CDR1 GTSNPN, CDR2 SVGIG (reference sequence). V was trimmed by 1 base and J by 5 bases, leaving 9 bases between them. In DNA, the CDR3 is TGTGCCTGGAGTGAACAGGGACACGAGCAGTACTTC. Translating it yields CAWSEQGHEQYF.

Note on this clonotype: This likely stems from a read error, as it lies one base from a far larger clone. The chain carries TRBV6-5 and TRBJ2-1; D uncertain. This CDR3 is 14 amino acids long. Germline CDR1 MNHEY, CDR2 SVGAGI. CDR3 loop: CASSERAIYNGQFF. The CDR3 DNA reads TGTGCCAGCAGTGAACGGGCAATCTACAATGGGCAGTTCTTC.

In its sample, this clonotype was seen many times. The gene calls are TRBV7-9 and TRBJ1-5, with a possible D match to TRBD1 (6 bases). The CDR3 runs to 13 residues. Germline V gene data show CDR1 as SEHNR and CDR2 as FQNEAQ (reference sequence). V was trimmed by 4 bases and J by 7 bases, leaving 11 bases between them. CDR3 amino acids: CASSSDRRQPQHF. The DNA for the CDR3 is TGTGCCAGCAGCTCGGACAGACGGCAGCCCCAGCATTTT.